What follows describes a single T cell receptor beta chain. Its antigen target is currently unknown. Per-base qualities were not stored, and no clone one base away is much larger. The data were obtained in a study of blood T cell repertoires in COVID-19 (TCRdb year 2020). About the investigation overall: Collaborator samples came from the United States, Italy and Spain and covered acute and convalescent phases of COVID-19. The material from the prospective study consisted of cDNA or gDNA derived from T cells, B-cell-depleted T cells, or PBMCs. Deeply sampled blood TCRbeta repertoires from subjects exposed to, actively infected with, or recovered from COVID-19 were included in the dataset. A freely available public database, intended as a resource for researchers studying the immune response to SARS-CoV-2, is where the repertoires were released. Samples were obtained from the ongoing ImmuneRACE study (first 160 participants) and from approximately 1,200 subjects provided by 6 global collaborators. Sample metadata almost always included a de-identified subject ID, COVID-19 status, age in years and sex. HLA class I and class II types, where available, came from metadata supplied by the sample provider rather than from assay-based typing.

Trimming takes 4 bases from V and 2 bases from J, and the germline ends sit 8 bases apart. From the cysteine through the phenylalanine, the CDR3 covers 13 amino acids. Here the CDR3 DNA is all that survives: 39 bases in frame from base 1. CDR1 and CDR2, per the germline V gene, are SGHRS and YFSETQ. The collaborating institutions used their own protocols to collect whole blood in K2EDTA tubes. For TCRbeta analysis, collaborator samples were shipped as frozen whole blood, as isolated PBMCs, or as DNA extracted from either sample type. The immunoSEQ Assay, a bias-controlled multiplex PCR, was used to amplify TCRbeta CDR3 regions from genomic DNA. The authors processed their data as follows. The number of nucleated cells in each sample was estimated by amplification of reference gene primers within the assay. To quantify the absolute abundance of each unique TCRbeta CDR3 rearrangement, sequence reads were collapsed and filtered. For each sample, productive Simpson clonality was calculated as the square root of Simpson's diversity index over productive rearrangements. The source is immuneACCESS, and TCRdb retained only in-frame sequences with V and J called. Part of the clones is not carried over; for the studies checked, unresolved V genes explain less than half of this, and the remainder is unexplained. That table supplies the V and J calls and clone size; D and trimming were determined from the DNA. The sample data list fewer than 90,000 clones, and approximately 80% of these were observed just once. The ten largest clones represent approximately 51% of the sample.

Findings and caveats that apply to the study as a whole: Clinical and demographic metadata were provided uncurated, with the amount varying by source and participant.

This sequence was found in a human donor in a cohort sampled during active COVID-19. The chain joins TRBV5-1 to TRBJ2-3; no D gene can be assigned with confidence. Sequences were obtained from peripheral blood. At the DNA level, the sequence is TGCGCCAGCAGCGAGGCCTTCACAGATACGCAGTATTTT. The translation is CASSEAFTDTQYF. The reference TRBV5-1 and TRBJ2-3 proteins fill in what lies around the CDR3, so the full variable domain reads KAGVTQTPRYLIKTRGQQVTLSCSPISGHRSVSWYQQTPGQGLQFLFEYFSETQRNKGNFPGRFSGRQFSNSRSEMNVSTLELGDSALYLCASSEAFTDTQYFGPGTRLTVL.